This T cell receptor (beta chain) comes out of a study of CD8 T cells in Susac syndrome (dated by TCRdb to between 2018 and 2021). Concerning the study at large: Whether CD8+ T cell activation and differentiation in Susac syndrome was antigen driven was tested using repertoire sequencing.

With respect to this clonotype: The specificity of this receptor is unknown. No quality values exist for individual bases; no much larger clone is one base distant.

RNA was extracted using the RNeasy kit, and roughly 0.5 to 1 ug of the RNA was reverse transcribed with random hexamers. The immunoSEQ multiplex PCR assay, which covers 54 Vbeta and 13 Jbeta segments, was used to amplify TCR beta CDR3 regions. PCR amplification bias was corrected by using a synthetic template baseline for primer optimization and computational correction. The study's processing was this. Reads were assigned to V, D and J genes according to IMGT and analyzed in immunoSEQ Analyzer, with only productive sequences retained. Clonality was computed as one minus Shannon entropy normalized by log2 of the number of productive unique sequences. For each patient and control, public and private clones were evaluated among the 100 most prevalent clones. Susac-specific clones were defined as absent from healthy and MS cohorts, around 970 published viral clones and other ImmuneACCESS disease sequences. The raw public reads went through TCRdb reprocessing: fastp at Q25, MiXCR clone calling, in-frame beta chains kept. Each record represents a unique CDR3 protein, reported with the most common genes and DNA among its rows. The V and J calls come from TCRdb's annotation, not from the publication. This sample comprises some 190,000 distinct CDR3 sequences, under 95% of them detected only once. The ten largest account for 0.09% to 0.12% of the sample.

High-throughput TCR beta sequencing profiled peripheral blood CD8+ and CD4+ T cells from healthy donors, Susac syndrome patients and multiple sclerosis patients. Healthy donors were included as age- and sex-matched controls. Bulk CD8+ and CD4+ T cells were purified by magnetic negative isolation, while CD8+ TEMRA cells were enriched using FACS. Blood was drawn into EDTA tubes, processed within 24 hours, and PBMCs were isolated by density gradient centrifugation. PBMCs destined for TCR sequencing were cryopreserved in liquid nitrogen and later thawed in a 37 °C water bath. The sorted or isolated CD4+, CD8+ and CD8+ TEMRA cells had a purity of 90% or higher. The CDR3 measures 14 amino acids from cysteine to phenylalanine. Of the read, only the CDR3 DNA is kept; its 42 bases are in frame from base 1. The germline V gene sets CDR1 to SNHLY and CDR2 to FYNNEI. The junction shows trimming of 8 bases on V and 0 bases on J, and the gene matches do not reach 1 base of it.

Points the paper makes about the study in general: The number of individuals in the TCR sequencing and HLA analysis was acknowledged as relatively small.

The sequence was collected from a human donor in good health. This receptor chain uses TRBV2 and TRBJ2-2; 9 middle bases align to TRBD2. Sample: CD4+ T cells from PBMCs. The CDR3 region has the sequence CASRLAANTGELFF. The sequenced DNA is TGTGCCAGCCGACTAGCGGCGAACACCGGGGAGCTGTTTTTT.